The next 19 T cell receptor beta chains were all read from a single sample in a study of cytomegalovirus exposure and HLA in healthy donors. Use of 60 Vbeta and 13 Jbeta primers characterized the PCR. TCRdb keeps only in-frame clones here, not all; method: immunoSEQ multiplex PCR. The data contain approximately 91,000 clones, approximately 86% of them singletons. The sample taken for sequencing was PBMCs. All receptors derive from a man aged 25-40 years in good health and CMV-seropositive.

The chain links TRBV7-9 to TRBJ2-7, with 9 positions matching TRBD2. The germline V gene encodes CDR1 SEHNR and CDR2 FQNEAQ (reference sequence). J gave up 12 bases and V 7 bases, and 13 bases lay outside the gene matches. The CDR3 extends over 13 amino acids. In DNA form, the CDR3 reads TGTGCCAGCACCCCCCGTACCGGGACTAGCTGGTACTTC. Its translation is CASTPRTGTSWYF.

The CDR3, as DNA: TGTGCCAGCAGTTTACTAGCGTCAGAGTGTTACGAGCAGTACTTC. This encodes CASSLLASECYEQYF. This chain joins TRBV28 and TRBJ2-5, with TRBD2 as a possible D gene (6 bases). The end of the DNA aligns better with TRBJ2-7, so the J call may be wrong. Per germline, CDR1 MDHEN and CDR2 SYDVKM. The CDR3 is made up of 15 amino acids.

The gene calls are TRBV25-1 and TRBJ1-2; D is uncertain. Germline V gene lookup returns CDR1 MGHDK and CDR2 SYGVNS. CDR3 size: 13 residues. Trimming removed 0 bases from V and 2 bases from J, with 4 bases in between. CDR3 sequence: CASSEYVNYGYTF. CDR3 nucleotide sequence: TGTGCCAGCAGTGAATACGTGAACTATGGCTACACCTTC.

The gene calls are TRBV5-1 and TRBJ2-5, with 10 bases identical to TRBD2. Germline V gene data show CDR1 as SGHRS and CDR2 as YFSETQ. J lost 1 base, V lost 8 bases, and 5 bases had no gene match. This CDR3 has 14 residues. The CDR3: CASRLAGFQETQYF. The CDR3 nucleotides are TGCGCCAGTAGACTAGCGGGCTTCCAAGAGACCCAGTACTTC.

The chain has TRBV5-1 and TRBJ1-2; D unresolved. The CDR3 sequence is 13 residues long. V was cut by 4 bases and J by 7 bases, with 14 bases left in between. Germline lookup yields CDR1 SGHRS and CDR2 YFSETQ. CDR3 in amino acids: CASSPDGVAGYTF. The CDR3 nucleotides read TGCGCCAGCAGCCCGGACGGGGTGGCTGGCTACACCTTC.

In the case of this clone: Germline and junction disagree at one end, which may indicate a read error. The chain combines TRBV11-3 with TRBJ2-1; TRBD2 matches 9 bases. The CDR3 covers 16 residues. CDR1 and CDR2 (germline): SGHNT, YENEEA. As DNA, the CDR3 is TGTGCCAGCAGCTCCGGGCAGACTAGCGGATCCAATCAGCAGTTCTTC. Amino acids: CASSSGQTSGSNQQFF.

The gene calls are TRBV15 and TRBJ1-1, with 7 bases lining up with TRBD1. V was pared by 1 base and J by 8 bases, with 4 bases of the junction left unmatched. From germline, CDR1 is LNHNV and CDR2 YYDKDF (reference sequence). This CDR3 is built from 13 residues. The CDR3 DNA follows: TGTGCCACCAGCAGAGCAGGGGGGACGGAAGCTTTCTTT. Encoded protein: CATSRAGGTEAFF. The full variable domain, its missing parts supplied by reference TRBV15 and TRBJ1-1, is DAMVIQNPRYQVTQFGKPVTLSCSQTLNHNVMYWYQQKSSQAPKLLFHYYDKDFNNEADTPDNFQSRRPNTSFCFLDIRSPGLGDTAMYLCATSRAGGTEAFFGQGTRLTVV.

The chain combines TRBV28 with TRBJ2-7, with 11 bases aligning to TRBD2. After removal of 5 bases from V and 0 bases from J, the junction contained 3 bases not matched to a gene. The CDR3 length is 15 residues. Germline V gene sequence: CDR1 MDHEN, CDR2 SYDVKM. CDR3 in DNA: TGTGCCAGCAGTCGGACTAGCGGGCTCTCCTACGAGCAGTACTTC. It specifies CASSRTSGLSYEQYF.

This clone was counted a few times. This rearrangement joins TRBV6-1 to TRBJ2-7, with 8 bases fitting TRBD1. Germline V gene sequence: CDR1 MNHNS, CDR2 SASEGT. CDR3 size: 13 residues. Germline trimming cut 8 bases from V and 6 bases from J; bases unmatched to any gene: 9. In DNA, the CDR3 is TGTGCCAGCGAGTGGACAGGGATCGGCGAGCAGTACTTC. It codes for CASEWTGIGEQYF.

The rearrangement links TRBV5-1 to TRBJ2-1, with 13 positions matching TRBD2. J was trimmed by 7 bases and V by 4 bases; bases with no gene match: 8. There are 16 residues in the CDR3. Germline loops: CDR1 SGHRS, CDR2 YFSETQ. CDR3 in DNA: TGCGCCAGCAGCCTGCCACTAGCGGGAGGGCCTAATGAGCAGTTCTTC. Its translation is CASSLPLAGGPNEQFF.

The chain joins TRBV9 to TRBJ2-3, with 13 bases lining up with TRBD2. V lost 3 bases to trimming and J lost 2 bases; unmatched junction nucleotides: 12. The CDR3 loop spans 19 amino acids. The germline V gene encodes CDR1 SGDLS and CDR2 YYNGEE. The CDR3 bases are TGTGCCAGCAGCGCCCCCGGGACTAGCGGGAATCCCTCCACAGATACGCAGTATTTT. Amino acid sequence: CASSAPGTSGNPSTDTQYF.

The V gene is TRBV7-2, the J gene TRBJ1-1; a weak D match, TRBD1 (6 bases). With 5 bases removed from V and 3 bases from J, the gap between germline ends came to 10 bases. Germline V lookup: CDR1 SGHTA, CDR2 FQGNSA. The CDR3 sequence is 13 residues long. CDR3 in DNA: TGTGCCAGCAGCAAAGGACAGTACACTGAAGCTTTCTTT. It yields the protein CASSKGQYTEAFF.

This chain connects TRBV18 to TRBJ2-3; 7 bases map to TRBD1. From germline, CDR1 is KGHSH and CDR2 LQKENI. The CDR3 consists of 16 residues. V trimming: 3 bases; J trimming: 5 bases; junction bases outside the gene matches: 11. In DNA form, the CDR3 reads TGTGCCAGCTCACCTCAGGACAGGTCCGGAGGAGATACGCAGTATTTT. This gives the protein CASSPQDRSGGDTQYF.

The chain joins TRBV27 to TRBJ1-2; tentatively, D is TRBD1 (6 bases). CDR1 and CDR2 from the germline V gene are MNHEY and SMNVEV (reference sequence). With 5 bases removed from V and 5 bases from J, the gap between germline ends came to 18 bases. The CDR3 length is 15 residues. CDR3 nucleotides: TGTGCCAGCAGTCTGTTGACAGGAGGACCGTATGGCTACACCTTC. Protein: CASSLLTGGPYGYTF.

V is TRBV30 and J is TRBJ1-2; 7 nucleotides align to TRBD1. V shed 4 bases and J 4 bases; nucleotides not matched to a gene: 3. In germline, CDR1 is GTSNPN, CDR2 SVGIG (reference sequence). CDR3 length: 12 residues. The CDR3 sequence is CAWTGGAYGYTF. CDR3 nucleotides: TGTGCCTGGACAGGGGGTGCCTATGGCTACACCTTC.

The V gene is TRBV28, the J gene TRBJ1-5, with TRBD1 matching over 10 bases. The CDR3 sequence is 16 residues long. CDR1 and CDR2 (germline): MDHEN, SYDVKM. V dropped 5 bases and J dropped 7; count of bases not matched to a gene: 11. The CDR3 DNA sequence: TGTGCCAGCAGTATACGACAGGGGGCAGTGGGGCAGCCCCAGCATTTT. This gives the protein CASSIRQGAVGQPQHF. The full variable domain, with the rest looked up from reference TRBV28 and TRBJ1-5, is DVKVTQSSRYLVKRTGEKVFLECVQDMDHENMFWYRQDPGLGLRLIYFSYDVKMKEKGDIPEGYSVSREKKERFSLILESASTNQTSMYLCASSIRQGAVGQPQHFGDGTRLSIL.

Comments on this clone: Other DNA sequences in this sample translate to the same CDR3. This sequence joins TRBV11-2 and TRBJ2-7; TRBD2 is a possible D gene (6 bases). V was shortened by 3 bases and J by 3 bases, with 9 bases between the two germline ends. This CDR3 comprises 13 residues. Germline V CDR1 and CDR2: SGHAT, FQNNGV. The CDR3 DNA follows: TGTGCCAGCAGCTTGCAGACTAGCTACGAGCAGTACTTC. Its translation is CASSLQTSYEQYF.

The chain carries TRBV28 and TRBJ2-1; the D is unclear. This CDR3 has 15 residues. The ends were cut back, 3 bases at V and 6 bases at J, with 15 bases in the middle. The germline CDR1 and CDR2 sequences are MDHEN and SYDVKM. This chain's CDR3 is CASSFGRVGINEQFF. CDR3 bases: TGTGCCAGCAGTTTTGGTAGAGTCGGTATCAATGAGCAGTTCTTC.

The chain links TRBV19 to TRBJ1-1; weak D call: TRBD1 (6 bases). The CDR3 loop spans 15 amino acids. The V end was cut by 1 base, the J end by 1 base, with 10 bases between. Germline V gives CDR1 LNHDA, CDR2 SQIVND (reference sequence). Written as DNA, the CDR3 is TGTGCCAGTAGTATAGGACAGGCCGCGAACACTGAAGCTTTCTTT. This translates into CASSIGQAANTEAFF. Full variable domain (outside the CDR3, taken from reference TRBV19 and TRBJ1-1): DGGITQSPKYLFRKEGQNVTLSCEQNLNHDAMYWYRQDPGQGLRLIYYSQIVNDFQKGDIAEGYSVSREKKESFPLTVTSAQKNPTAFYLCASSIGQAANTEAFFGQGTRLTVV.